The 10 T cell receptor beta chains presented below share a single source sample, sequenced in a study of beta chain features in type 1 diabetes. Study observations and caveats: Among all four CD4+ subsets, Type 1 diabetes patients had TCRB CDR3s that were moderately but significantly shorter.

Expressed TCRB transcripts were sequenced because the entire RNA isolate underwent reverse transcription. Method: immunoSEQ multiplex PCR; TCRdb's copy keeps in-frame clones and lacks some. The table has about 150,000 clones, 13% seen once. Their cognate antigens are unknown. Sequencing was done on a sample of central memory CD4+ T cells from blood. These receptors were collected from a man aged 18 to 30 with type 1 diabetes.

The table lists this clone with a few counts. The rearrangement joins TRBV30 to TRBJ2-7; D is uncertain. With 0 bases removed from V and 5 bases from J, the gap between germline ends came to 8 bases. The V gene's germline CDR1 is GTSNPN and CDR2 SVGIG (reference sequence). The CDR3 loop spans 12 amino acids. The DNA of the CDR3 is TGTGCCTGGAGTGTGTTGCCGGACGAGCAGTACTTC. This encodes CAWSVLPDEQYF.

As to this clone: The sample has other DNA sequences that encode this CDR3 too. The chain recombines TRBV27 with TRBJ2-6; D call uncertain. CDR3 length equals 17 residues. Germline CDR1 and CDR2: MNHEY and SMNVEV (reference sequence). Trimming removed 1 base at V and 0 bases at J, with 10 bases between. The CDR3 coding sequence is TGTGCCAGCAGTTTATGGAGCCGGTTCTCTGGGGCCAACGTCCTGACTTTC. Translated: CASSLWSRFSGANVLTF.

CDR3 DNA sequence: TGTGCCAGCAGTTTTCCCGGACAGGGTAGGCCACTGGAGACCCAGTACTTC. Translating gives CASSFPGQGRPLETQYF. V and J are TRBV28 and TRBJ2-5; TRBD1 agrees at 8 bases. The CDR3 loop spans 17 amino acids. From germline, CDR1 is MDHEN and CDR2 SYDVKM. Unmatched junction bases numbered 14, after V lost 3 bases and J lost 5 bases.

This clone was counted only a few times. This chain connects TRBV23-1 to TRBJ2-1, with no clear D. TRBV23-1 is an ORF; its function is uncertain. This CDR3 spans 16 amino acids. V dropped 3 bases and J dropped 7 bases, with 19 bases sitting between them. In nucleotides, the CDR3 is TGCGCCAGCAGTCAGGCCCACGGGCAGTCGGTTAATGAGCAGTTCTTC. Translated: CASSQAHGQSVNEQFF.

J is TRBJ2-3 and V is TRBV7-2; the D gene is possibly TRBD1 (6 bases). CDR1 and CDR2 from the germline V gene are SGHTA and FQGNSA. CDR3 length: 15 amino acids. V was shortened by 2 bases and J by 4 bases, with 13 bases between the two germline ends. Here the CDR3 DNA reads TGTGCCAGCAGCTTACAGGGTGGGGGCGCAGATACGCAGTATTTT. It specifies CASSLQGGGADTQYF.

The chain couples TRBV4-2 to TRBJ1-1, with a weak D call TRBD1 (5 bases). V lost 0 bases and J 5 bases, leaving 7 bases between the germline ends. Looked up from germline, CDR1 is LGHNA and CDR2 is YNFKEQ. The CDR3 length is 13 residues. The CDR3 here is CASSQDGATEAFF. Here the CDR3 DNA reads TGTGCCAGCAGCCAAGACGGGGCGACTGAAGCTTTCTTT.

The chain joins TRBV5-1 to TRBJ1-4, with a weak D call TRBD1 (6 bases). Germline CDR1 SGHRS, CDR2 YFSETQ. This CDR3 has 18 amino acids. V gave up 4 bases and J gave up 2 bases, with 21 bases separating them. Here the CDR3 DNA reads TGCGCCAGCAGCCGAGGACAGCCATGGGAATCGACTAATGAAAAACTGTTTTTT. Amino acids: CASSRGQPWESTNEKLFF.

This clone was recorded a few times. CDR3 nucleotide sequence: TGTGCCAGCAGTTCCCTCTCTGGGGCCAACGTCCTGACTTTC. This encodes CASSSLSGANVLTF. The chain combines TRBV27 with TRBJ2-6; no reliable D call. Germline CDR1 reads MNHEY; CDR2 reads SMNVEV (reference sequence). The V and J ends lost 4 bases and 0 bases respectively, with 4 bases between them. The CDR3 runs 14 residues.

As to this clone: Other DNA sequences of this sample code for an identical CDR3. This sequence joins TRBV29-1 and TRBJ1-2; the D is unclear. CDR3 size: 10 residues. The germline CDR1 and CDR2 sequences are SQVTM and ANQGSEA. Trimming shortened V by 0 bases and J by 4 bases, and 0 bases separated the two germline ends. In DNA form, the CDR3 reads TGCAGCGTTGAAGACTATGGCTACACCTTC. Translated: CSVEDYGYTF.

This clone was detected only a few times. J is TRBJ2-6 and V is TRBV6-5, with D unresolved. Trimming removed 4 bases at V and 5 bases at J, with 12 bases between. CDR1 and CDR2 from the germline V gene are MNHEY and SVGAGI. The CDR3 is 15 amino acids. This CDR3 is CASSSSHAWANVLTF. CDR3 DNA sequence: TGTGCCAGCAGTTCCTCCCACGCCTGGGCCAACGTCCTGACTTTC.